The 26 T cell receptor beta chains below all came from one sample that was sequenced in a study of PD-1 blockade in classical Hodgkin lymphoma. Libraries were prepared by immunoSEQ multiplex PCR; TCRdb keeps only in-frame clonotypes and omits some of them. The sample yields tens of thousands of clones, 90% seen once. The time point here: cycle 4 day 1 (C4D1), after more than five weeks of nivolumab. Every one of the patients relapsed after autologous stem cell transplantation (brentuximab vedotin exposure was variable). The starting material was peripheral blood mononuclear cells (PBMCs), obtained before the fourth cycle of nivolumab. These receptors were taken from a human donor with classical Hodgkin lymphoma.

This clone was picked up one time. CDR3 nucleotide sequence: TGTGCCAGCAAGCCCGGGACGAACACTGAAGCTTTCTTT. Amino acids: CASKPGTNTEAFF. V usage is TRBV5-4 and J usage is TRBJ1-1; D may be TRBD1 (5 bases). The length of the CDR3 is 13 residues. In germline, CDR1 is SGHNT, CDR2 YYREEE (reference sequence). Trimming took 6 bases from V and 1 from J, leaving 10 bases between them. Supplemented by reference TRBV5-4 and TRBJ1-1, the full variable domain reads ETGVTQSPTHLIKTRGQQVTLRCSSQSGHNTVSWYQQALGQGPQFIFQYYREEENGRGNFPPRFSGLQFPNYSSELNVNALELDDSALYLCASKPGTNTEAFFGQGTRLTVV.

The CDR3 protein is CASSEVALGNYEQYF. CDR3 bases: TGTGCCAGCAGTGAAGTGGCTCTGGGGAACTACGAGCAGTACTTC. The chain combines TRBV6-1 with TRBJ2-7; D ambiguous. The CDR3 is 15 residues long. Germline V gives CDR1 MNHNS, CDR2 SASEGT. V was cut by 1 base and J by 3 bases, with 13 bases left in between.

CDR3 region: CASSKGGGTDTQYF. In nucleotides, the CDR3 is TGTGCCAGCAGCAAAGGGGGGGGCACAGATACGCAGTATTTT. This sequence joins TRBV9 and TRBJ2-3, with D maybe TRBD2 (7 bases). The germline CDR1 and CDR2 sequences are SGDLS and YYNGEE. V lost 4 bases and J 1 base, leaving 10 bases between the germline ends. This CDR3 contains 14 residues.

The V call is TRBV11-3, the J call TRBJ2-7; D is undetermined. Trimming stripped 4 bases from V and 3 bases from J, with 13 bases between. Germline lookup yields CDR1 SGHNT and CDR2 YENEEA. This CDR3 region has 14 residues. The chain's CDR3 is CASSSKLRHYEQYF. Here the CDR3 DNA reads TGTGCCAGCAGCTCAAAATTGAGGCACTACGAGCAGTACTTC.

The genes are TRBV11-2 and TRBJ2-5; no clear D. Germline assignment: CDR1 SGHAT and CDR2 FQNNGV. V lost 3 bases and J 2 bases, leaving 16 bases between the germline ends. The CDR3 consists of 16 residues. The CDR3 here is CASSFSLPGQQETQYF. The CDR3 nucleotides read TGTGCCAGCAGCTTTTCCCTCCCTGGGCAGCAAGAGACCCAGTACTTC.

The CDR3 DNA follows: TGCGCCAGCAGCGCACGGGACACAATCACAGATACGCAGTATTTT. The encoded protein is CASSARDTITDTQYF. The chain has TRBV5-1 and TRBJ2-3; D may be TRBD1 (6 bases). The V end lost 4 bases, the J end lost 2 bases, and 14 bases lay between the germline ends. The CDR3 extends over 15 amino acids. Germline assignment: CDR1 SGHRS and CDR2 YFSETQ.

This clone appeared a single time. The chain carries TRBV19 and TRBJ2-5; unclear D gene. The ends were cut back, 3 bases at V and 6 bases at J, with 14 bases in the middle. Germline CDR1 is LNHDA and CDR2 is SQIVND (reference sequence). There are 14 residues in the CDR3. The DNA of the CDR3 is TGTGCCAGTAGTATTGCGTCTGCCATGCAGACCCAGTACTTC. Translation: CASSIASAMQTQYF.

CDR3 in DNA: TGTGCCAGCAGTTACTCTAGGGTCTCCTACGAGCAGTACTTC. Protein sequence: CASSYSRVSYEQYF. The rearrangement links TRBV6-5 to TRBJ2-7; the D is unclear. Trimming took 0 bases from V and 0 from J, leaving 6 bases between them. CDR1 MNHEY and CDR2 SVGAGI come from the germline V gene. This CDR3 is built from 14 residues.

CDR3 DNA sequence: TGCGCCAGCAGTCATCCGGCGAGCGGGTACGAGCAGTACTTC. Translated: CASSHPASGYEQYF. The V call is TRBV23-1, the J call TRBJ2-7; D may be TRBD2 (6 bases). TRBV23-1 is noted as an ORF with a role that remains uncertain. Trimming took off 3 bases at V and 4 bases at J, with 13 bases between the two ends. The CDR3 spans 14 residues.

There are a few counts of this clone. One junction end does not reproduce the germline sequence, and a read error may be involved. V usage is TRBV5-4 and J usage is TRBJ2-6; a possible D gene is TRBD1 (6 bases). The CDR3 runs to 17 residues. The V gene's germline CDR1 is SGHNT and CDR2 YYREEE (reference sequence). The CDR3: CASTLTGVPSGANVLTF. The DNA for the CDR3 is TGTGCCAGCACCTTGACAGGTGTCCCCTCTGGGGCCAACGTCCTGACTTTC.

J is TRBJ2-5 and V is TRBV5-8; unclear D gene. Germline lookup yields CDR1 SGHTS and CDR2 YDEGEE. Trimming removed 4 bases from V and 0 bases from J, with 10 bases in between. This CDR3 spans 14 amino acids. CDR3 sequence reads: CASSQHGYQETQYF. The CDR3 nucleotides are TGTGCCAGCAGCCAGCATGGGTACCAAGAGACCCAGTACTTC.

The rearrangement uses TRBV18 and TRBJ2-2; no clear D gene. From germline, CDR1 is KGHSH and CDR2 LQKENI. The V end was cut by 1 base, the J end by 11 bases, with 11 bases between. The CDR3 has 13 residues. CDR3 DNA: TGTGCCAGCTCACCACAGGGCAGGATAGAGCTGTTTTTT. As protein: CASSPQGRIELFF. Full variable domain (missing parts from reference TRBV18 and TRBJ2-2): NAGVMQNPRHLVRRRGQEARLRCSPMKGHSHVYWYRQLPEEGLKFMVYLQKENIIDESGMPKERFSAEFPKEGPSILRIQQVVRGDSAAYFCASSPQGRIELFFGEGSRLTVL.

The gene calls are TRBV5-5 and TRBJ2-7, with TRBD1 matching over 7 bases. V shed 2 bases, J shed 2 bases, and the junction held 10 bases outside the gene matches. The germline V gene encodes CDR1 SGHKS and CDR2 YYEKEE (reference sequence). The CDR3 totals 16 residues. The CDR3 region is CASSFRQGNFPYEQYF. DNA for the CDR3: TGTGCCAGCAGCTTCAGACAGGGTAATTTTCCCTACGAGCAGTACTTC.

The chain joins TRBV11-2 to TRBJ1-2, with D hard to call. There are 14 residues in the CDR3. Per the germline V gene, CDR1 is SGHAT and CDR2 is FQNNGV. The CDR3 protein is CGSTEAGANYGYTF. The CDR3 DNA follows: TGTGGTTCAACAGAAGCGGGAGCTAACTATGGCTACACCTTC.

J is TRBJ2-3 and V is TRBV7-9; D not certain. CDR1 is SEHNR, CDR2 FQNEAQ, per germline (reference sequence). The CDR3 spans 16 residues. V was pared by 7 bases and J by 0 bases, with 17 bases between. Written as DNA, the CDR3 is TGTGCCAGCATCTATACCAGGAACACTAGCACAGATACGCAGTATTTT. This translates into CASIYTRNTSTDTQYF.

The chain employs TRBV6-6 and TRBJ1-2; 8 positions agree with TRBD1. The CDR3 is made up of 13 amino acids. V gave up 7 bases and J gave up 4 bases; unmatched junction bases: 5. Per germline, CDR1 MNHNY and CDR2 SVGAGI (reference sequence). The CDR3 sequence is CASTRDRLYGYTF. The CDR3 DNA reads as TGTGCCAGCACCAGGGACAGGCTCTATGGCTACACCTTC.

The CDR3 nucleotides are TGTGCCAGCAGCCCCACGGGACAGGTTAAAAACATTCAGTACTTC. Encoded protein: CASSPTGQVKNIQYF. The chain couples TRBV2 to TRBJ2-4, with TRBD1 identical over 8 bases. Per the germline V gene, CDR1 is SNHLY and CDR2 is FYNNEI. The CDR3 spans 15 residues. Unmatched junction bases numbered 8, after V lost 6 bases and J lost 4 bases. The full variable domain, with the rest looked up from reference TRBV2 and TRBJ2-4, is EPEVTQTPSHQVTQMGQEVILRCVPISNHLYFYWYRQILGQKVEFLVSFYNNEISEKSEIFDDQFSVERPDGSNFTLKIRSTKLEDSAMYFCASSPTGQVKNIQYFGAGTRLSVL.

The chain joins TRBV18 to TRBJ2-7; 7 nucleotides match TRBD1. This CDR3 contains 15 residues. V lost 6 bases, J lost 1 base, and 9 bases stayed unmatched. Germline V CDR1 and CDR2: KGHSH, LQKENI. In nucleotides, the CDR3 is TGTGCCAGCTCCCTATATTGGGACAGTTCCTACGAGCAGTACTTC. It encodes CASSLYWDSSYEQYF.

This clone appeared a single time. The rearrangement joins TRBV6-5 to TRBJ1-1; D is possibly TRBD1 (5 bases). Germline CDR1 MNHEY, CDR2 SVGAGI. The length of the CDR3 is 13 residues. With 5 bases removed from V and 4 bases from J, the gap between germline ends came to 11 bases. CDR3 in DNA: TGTGCCAGCAGTCCCCAGGGCGGCACTGAAGCTTTCTTT. Amino acids: CASSPQGGTEAFF.

This chain uses TRBV6-4 with TRBJ2-1; D is uncertain. V lost 6 bases and J 2 bases, leaving 11 bases between the germline ends. The V gene's germline CDR1 is MRHNA and CDR2 SNTAGT. The CDR3 is 14 amino acids. The CDR3 bases are TGTGCCAGCAGCCAAACTTATACCTACAATGAGCAGTTCTTC. Translation: CASSQTYTYNEQFF.

The chain has TRBV6-6 and TRBJ1-5; D is uncertain. V was pared by 5 bases and J by 6 bases, with 14 bases between. The CDR3 loop spans 14 amino acids. Germline V lookup: CDR1 MNHNY, CDR2 SVGAGI (reference sequence). This CDR3 is CASSPRGLSQPQHF. Written as DNA, the CDR3 is TGTGCCAGCAGTCCTCGCGGGTTAAGTCAGCCCCAGCATTTT.

The gene calls are TRBV21-1 and TRBJ1-1. TRBV21-1 is labeled a pseudogene. The CDR3 runs 15 residues. In nucleotides, the CDR3 is TGTGCCAGCAGCAAAGTGGCCAGCGAGAACACTGAAGCTTTCTTT. This encodes CASSKVASENTEAFF.

This chain joins TRBV6-5 and TRBJ1-2; TRBD1 is a possible D gene (6 bases). This CDR3 spans 13 amino acids. The V end was cut by 0 bases, the J end by 7 bases, with 9 bases between. The germline V gene has CDR1 MNHEY and CDR2 SVGAGI. For the CDR3, the DNA is TGTGCCAGCAGTTACTCGGGGGGCGGTGGCTACACCTTC. It encodes CASSYSGGGGYTF.

The J gene is TRBJ1-4, the V gene TRBV5-6; TRBD1 aligns across 10 bases. This CDR3 is 15 amino acids long. After removal of 4 bases from V and 5 bases from J, the junction contained 5 bases not matched to a gene. CDR1 and CDR2 from the germline V gene are SGHDT and YYEEEE. In nucleotides, the CDR3 is TGTGCCAGCAGCGGGACAGGGGTTGGGAATGAAAAACTGTTTTTT. Its protein product is CASSGTGVGNEKLFF.

The chain uses TRBV18 and TRBJ2-7, with D perhaps assigned TRBD1 or TRBD2 (8 bases each). Trimming stripped 4 bases from V and 3 bases from J, with 16 bases between. CDR3 length: 15 amino acids. Germline-derived CDR1 and CDR2 are KGHSH and LQKENI. The CDR3 sequence is CASSLTGGTGYEQYF. The CDR3 DNA is TGTGCCAGCTCACTCACGGGAGGGACAGGCTACGAGCAGTACTTC.

The chain joins TRBV30 to TRBJ2-7; possible D gene TRBD1, 5 bases. Germline V gives CDR1 GTSNPN, CDR2 SVGIG (reference sequence). V shed 4 bases and J shed 3 bases, with 10 bases lying between them. The CDR3 covers 12 residues. The CDR3 loop is CAWTVTGYEQYF. DNA of the CDR3: TGTGCCTGGACTGTCACAGGCTACGAGCAGTACTTC.